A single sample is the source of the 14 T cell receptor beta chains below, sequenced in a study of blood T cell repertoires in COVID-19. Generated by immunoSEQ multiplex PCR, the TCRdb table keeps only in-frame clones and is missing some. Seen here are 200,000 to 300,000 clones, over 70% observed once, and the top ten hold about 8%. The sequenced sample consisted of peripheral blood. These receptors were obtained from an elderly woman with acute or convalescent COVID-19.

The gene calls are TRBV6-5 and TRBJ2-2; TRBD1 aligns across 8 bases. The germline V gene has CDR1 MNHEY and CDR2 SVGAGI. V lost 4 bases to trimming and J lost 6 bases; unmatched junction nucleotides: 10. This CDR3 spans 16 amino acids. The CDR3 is CASSLGQGAISGELFF. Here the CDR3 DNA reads TGTGCCAGCAGTTTGGGGCAGGGGGCGATTTCCGGGGAGCTGTTTTTT.

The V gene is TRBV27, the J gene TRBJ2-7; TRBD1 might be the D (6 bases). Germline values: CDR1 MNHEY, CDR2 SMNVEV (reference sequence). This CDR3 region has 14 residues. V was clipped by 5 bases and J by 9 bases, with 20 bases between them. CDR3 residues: CASSAHREEGSQYF. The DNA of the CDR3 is TGTGCCAGCAGTGCCCACAGGGAAGAGGGCTCGCAGTACTTC.

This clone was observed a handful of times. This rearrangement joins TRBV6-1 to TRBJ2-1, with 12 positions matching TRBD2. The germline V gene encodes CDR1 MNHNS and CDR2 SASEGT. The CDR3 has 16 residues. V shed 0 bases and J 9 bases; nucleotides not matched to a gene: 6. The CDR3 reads CASSEARASGGGEQFF. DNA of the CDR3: TGTGCCAGCAGTGAAGCGCGTGCTAGCGGGGGGGGTGAGCAGTTCTTC.

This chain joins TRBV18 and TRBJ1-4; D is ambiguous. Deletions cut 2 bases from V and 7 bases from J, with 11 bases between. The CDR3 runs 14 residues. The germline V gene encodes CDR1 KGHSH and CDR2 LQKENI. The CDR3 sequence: CASSPTHTSEKLFF. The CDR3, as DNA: TGTGCCAGCTCACCAACCCATACGAGTGAAAAACTGTTTTTT.

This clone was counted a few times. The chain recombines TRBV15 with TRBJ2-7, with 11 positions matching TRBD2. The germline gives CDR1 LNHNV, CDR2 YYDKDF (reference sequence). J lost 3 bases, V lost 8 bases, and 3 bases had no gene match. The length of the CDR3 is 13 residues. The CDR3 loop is CATRTSGSYEQYF. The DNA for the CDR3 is TGTGCCACCCGTACTAGCGGGAGCTACGAGCAGTACTTC.

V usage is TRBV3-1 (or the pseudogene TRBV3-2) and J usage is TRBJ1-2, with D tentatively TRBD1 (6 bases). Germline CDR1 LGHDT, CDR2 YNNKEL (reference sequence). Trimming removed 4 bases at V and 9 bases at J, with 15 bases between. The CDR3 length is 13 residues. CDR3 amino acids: CASSPAGEIRYTF. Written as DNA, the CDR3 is TGTGCCAGCAGCCCTGCAGGGGAGATACGCTACACCTTC.

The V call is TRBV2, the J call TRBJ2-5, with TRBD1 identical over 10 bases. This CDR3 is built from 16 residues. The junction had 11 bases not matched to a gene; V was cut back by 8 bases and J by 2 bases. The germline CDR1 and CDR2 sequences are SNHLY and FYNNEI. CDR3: CASRTGTGATQETQYF. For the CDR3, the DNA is TGTGCCAGCCGAACCGGGACAGGGGCCACTCAAGAGACCCAGTACTTC. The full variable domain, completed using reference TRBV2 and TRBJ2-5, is EPEVTQTPSHQVTQMGQEVILRCVPISNHLYFYWYRQILGQKVEFLVSFYNNEISEKSEIFDDQFSVERPDGSNFTLKIRSTKLEDSAMYFCASRTGTGATQETQYFGPGTRLLVL.

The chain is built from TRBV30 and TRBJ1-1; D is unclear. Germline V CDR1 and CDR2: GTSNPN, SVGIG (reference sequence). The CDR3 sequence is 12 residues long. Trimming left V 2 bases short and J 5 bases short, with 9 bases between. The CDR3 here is CAWSRRGTEAFF. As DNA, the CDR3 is TGTGCCTGGAGTCGCCGAGGGACTGAAGCTTTCTTT.

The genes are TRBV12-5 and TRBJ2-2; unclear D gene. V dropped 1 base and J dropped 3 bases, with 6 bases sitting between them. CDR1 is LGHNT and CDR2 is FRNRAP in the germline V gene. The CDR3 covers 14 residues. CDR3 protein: CASGLAGHTGELFF. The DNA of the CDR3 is TGTGCTAGTGGTTTGGCGGGTCACACCGGGGAGCTGTTTTTT.

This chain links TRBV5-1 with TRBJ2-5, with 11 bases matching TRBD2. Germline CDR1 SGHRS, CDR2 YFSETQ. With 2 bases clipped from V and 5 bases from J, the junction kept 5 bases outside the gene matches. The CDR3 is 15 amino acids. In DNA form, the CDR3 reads TGCGCCAGCAGCTTAGGTAGCGGGGGGGCTGAGACCCAGTACTTC. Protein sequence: CASSLGSGGAETQYF.

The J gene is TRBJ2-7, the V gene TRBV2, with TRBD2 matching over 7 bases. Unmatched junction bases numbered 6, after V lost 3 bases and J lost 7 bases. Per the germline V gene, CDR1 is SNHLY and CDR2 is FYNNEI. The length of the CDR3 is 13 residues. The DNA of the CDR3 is TGTGCCAGCAGTGATCTCGTGGGAGGGGAGCAGTACTTC. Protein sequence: CASSDLVGGEQYF. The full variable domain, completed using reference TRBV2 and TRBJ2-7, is EPEVTQTPSHQVTQMGQEVILRCVPISNHLYFYWYRQILGQKVEFLVSFYNNEISEKSEIFDDQFSVERPDGSNFTLKIRSTKLEDSAMYFCASSDLVGGEQYFGPGTRLTVT.

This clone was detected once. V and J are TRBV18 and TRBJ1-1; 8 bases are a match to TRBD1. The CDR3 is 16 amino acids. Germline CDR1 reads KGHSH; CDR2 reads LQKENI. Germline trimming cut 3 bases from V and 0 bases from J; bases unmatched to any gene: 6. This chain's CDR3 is CASSPWTGTMNTEAFF. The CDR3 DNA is TGTGCCAGCTCACCTTGGACAGGGACCATGAACACTGAAGCTTTCTTT.

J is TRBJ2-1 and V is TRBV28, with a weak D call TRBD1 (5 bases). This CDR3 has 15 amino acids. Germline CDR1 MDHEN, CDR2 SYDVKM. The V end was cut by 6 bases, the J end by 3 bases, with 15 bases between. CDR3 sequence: CASRQTGLNYNEQFF. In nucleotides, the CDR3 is TGTGCCAGCAGGCAAACAGGCTTAAACTACAATGAGCAGTTCTTC. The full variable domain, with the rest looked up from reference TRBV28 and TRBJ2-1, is DVKVTQSSRYLVKRTGEKVFLECVQDMDHENMFWYRQDPGLGLRLIYFSYDVKMKEKGDIPEGYSVSREKKERFSLILESASTNQTSMYLCASRQTGLNYNEQFFGPGTRLTVL.

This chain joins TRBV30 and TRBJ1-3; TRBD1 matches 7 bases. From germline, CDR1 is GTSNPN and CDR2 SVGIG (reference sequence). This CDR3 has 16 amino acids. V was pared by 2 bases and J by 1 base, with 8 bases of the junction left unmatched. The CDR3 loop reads CAWSSTGTGSGNTIYF. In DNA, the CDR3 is TGTGCCTGGAGTTCGACAGGGACTGGTTCTGGAAACACCATATATTTT.